This T cell receptor (beta chain) originates from a study of cytomegalovirus exposure and HLA in healthy donors. In the study overall: Early release data held tens of millions of unique TCRs from HLA-typed donors.

Of note for this clone: The antigen is unknown.

There are 15 residues in the CDR3. The V and J ends lost 0 bases and 7 bases respectively, with 12 bases between them. Germline V gene data show CDR1 as ENHRY and CDR2 as SYGVKD. A multiplex PCR was run with 60 Vbeta primers and 13 Jbeta primers. TCRdb keeps only in-frame clones here, not all; method: immunoSEQ multiplex PCR. The data hold under 200,000 clones, with roughly 72% observed a single time. Regarding the study as a whole: Further analysis, carried out later, found HLA-associated TCR beta chains more clonally expanded than equally common other chains.

This TCR came from a woman aged 25-40 years in good health and CMV-seropositive. The gene calls are TRBV10-3 and TRBJ1-4, with D possibly matching TRBD1 (5 bases). The sample consisted of PBMCs. CDR3: CAISESGGAGEKLFF. The CDR3 DNA reads TGTGCCATCAGTGAGTCGGGAGGGGCGGGTGAAAAACTGTTTTTT.